The TCR beta chain described here comes from a study of CD8 T cells in ankylosing spondylitis. TCR beta libraries were made by quantitative 5'-RACE with molecular barcodes. One entry per CDR3 protein results from TCRdb running MiXCR on the 5' RACE reads. This sample has 750,000 to 850,000 distinct CDR3 sequences; 12% occur once, and the top ten carry roughly 0.51%. Overall study results and limits: Disease-linked clones, CD8+, were relatively rare in peripheral blood. Seemingly characteristic of ankylosing spondylitis blood was a TCR beta motif consisting of several highly homologous variants. Earlier literature documents some of the motif variants in reactive arthritis synovial fluid and blood. Reports say disease-linked clones showed up significantly more in matched ankylosing spondylitis synovial fluid.

This CDR3 contains 15 residues. Between the trimmed V and J ends, which lost 2 bases and 0 bases, there was a span of 8 bases. Germline loops: CDR1 SGHRS, CDR2 YFSETQ. This clonotype was detected many times. Its antigen remains unknown. The chain combines TRBV5-1 with TRBJ1-4, with D uncertain. This TCR was sampled from a male donor with ankylosing spondylitis. Sample: blood, either unsorted or a sorted T cell fraction (not recorded which). In nucleotides, the CDR3 is TGCGCCAGCAGCTTAACGCATGCAACTAATGAAAAACTGTTTTTT. Amino acids: CASSLTHATNEKLFF.